This TCR beta chain originates from a study of preoperative IRX-2 immunotherapy in early breast cancer. This table comes from immunoSEQ multiplex PCR, and its TCRdb copy is limited to in-frame clones, with some not included. In the table there are 43,000 or so clones, less than 95% of which are singletons. Documented treatment: preoperative locoregional IRX-2 cytokine immunotherapy. Patients received preoperative, locoregional IRX-2 cytokine immunotherapy in a phase Ib study. CDR1 and CDR2 from the germline V gene are WNHNN and SYGVQD (reference sequence). This CDR3 comprises 13 residues. V dropped 6 bases and J dropped 2 bases, with 7 bases sitting between them.

V and J are TRBV10-1 and TRBJ2-2; no clear D. The sequence was obtained from a human donor with breast cancer. The sequencing here drew on tumor tissue, taken after IRX-2 immunotherapy. DNA for the CDR3: TGCGCCAGCAGAAAGAGAAACACCGGGGAGCTGTTTTTT. It specifies CASRKRNTGELFF.